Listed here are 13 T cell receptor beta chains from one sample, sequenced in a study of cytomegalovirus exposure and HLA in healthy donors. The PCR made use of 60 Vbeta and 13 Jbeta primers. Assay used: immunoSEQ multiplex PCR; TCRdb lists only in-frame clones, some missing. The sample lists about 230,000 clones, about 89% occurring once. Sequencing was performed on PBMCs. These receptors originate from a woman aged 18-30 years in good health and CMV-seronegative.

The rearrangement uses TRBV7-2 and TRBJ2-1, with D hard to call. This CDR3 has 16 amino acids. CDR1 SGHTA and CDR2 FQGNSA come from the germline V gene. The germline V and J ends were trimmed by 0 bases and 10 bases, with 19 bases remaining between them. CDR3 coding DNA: TGTGCCAGCAGCTTAGCGACACAATTCCCCCCCCGGGAGCAGTTCTTC. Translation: CASSLATQFPPREQFF.

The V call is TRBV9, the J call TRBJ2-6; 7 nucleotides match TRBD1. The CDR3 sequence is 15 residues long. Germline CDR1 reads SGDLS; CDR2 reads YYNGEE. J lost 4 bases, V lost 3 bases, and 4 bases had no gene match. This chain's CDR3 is CASSDRGSGANVLTF. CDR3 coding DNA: TGTGCCAGCAGCGACAGGGGTAGCGGGGCCAACGTCCTGACTTTC. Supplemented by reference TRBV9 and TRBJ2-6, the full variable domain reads DSGVTQTPKHLITATGQRVTLRCSPRSGDLSVYWYQQSLDQGLQFLIQYYNGEERAKGNILERFSAQQFPDLHSELNLSSLELGDSALYFCASSDRGSGANVLTFGAGSRLTVL.

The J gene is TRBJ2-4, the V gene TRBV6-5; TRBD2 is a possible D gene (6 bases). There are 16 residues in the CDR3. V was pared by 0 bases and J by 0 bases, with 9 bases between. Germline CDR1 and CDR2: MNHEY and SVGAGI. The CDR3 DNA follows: TGTGCCAGCAGTTACTCCCGGGGAGGAGCCAAAAACATTCAGTACTTC. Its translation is CASSYSRGGAKNIQYF.

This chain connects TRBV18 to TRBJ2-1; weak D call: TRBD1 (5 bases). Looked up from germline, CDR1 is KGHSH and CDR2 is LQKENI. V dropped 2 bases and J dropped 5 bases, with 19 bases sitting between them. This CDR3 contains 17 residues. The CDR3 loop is CASSPSPGQFADNEQFF. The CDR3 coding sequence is TGTGCCAGCTCACCATCGCCAGGACAATTTGCAGACAATGAGCAGTTCTTC.

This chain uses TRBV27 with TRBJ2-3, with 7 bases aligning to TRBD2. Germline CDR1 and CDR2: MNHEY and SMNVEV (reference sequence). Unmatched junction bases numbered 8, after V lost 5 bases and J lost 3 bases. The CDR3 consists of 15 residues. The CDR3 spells CASSAPGGLTDTQYF. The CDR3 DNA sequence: TGTGCCAGCAGTGCCCCCGGGGGGTTGACAGATACGCAGTATTTT.

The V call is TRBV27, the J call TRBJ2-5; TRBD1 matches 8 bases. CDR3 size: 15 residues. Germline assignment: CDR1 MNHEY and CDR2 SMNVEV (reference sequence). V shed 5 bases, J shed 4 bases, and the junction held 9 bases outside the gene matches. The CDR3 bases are TGTGCCAGCAGTCTACTGCAGGGGGCCGTAGAGACCCAGTACTTC. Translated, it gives CASSLLQGAVETQYF.

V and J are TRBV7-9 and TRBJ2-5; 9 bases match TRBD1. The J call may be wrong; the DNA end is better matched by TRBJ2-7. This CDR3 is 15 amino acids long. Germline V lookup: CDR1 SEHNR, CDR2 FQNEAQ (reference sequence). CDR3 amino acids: CASSFDRGFSYEQYF. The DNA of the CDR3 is TGTGCCAGCAGCTTCGACAGGGGGTTTTCCTACGAGCAGTACTTC.

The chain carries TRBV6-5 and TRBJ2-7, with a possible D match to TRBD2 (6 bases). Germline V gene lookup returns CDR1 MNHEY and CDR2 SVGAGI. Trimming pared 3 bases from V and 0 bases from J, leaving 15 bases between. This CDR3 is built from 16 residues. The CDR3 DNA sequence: TGTGCCAGCAGTTATTCCCGGGACTCAGTCTCCTACGAGCAGTACTTC. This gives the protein CASSYSRDSVSYEQYF.

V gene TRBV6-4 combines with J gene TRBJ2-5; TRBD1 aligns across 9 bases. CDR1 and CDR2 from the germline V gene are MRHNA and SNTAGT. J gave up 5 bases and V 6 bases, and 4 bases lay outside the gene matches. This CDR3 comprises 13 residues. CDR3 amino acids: CASSPDRGETQYF. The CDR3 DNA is TGTGCCAGCAGCCCTGACAGGGGGGAGACCCAGTACTTC.

The CDR3 sequence is CAWRRARVTGNTIYF. CDR3 coding DNA: TGTGCCTGGAGACGGGCCAGGGTGACTGGAAACACCATATATTTT. V usage is TRBV30 and J usage is TRBJ1-3, with TRBD1 as a possible D gene (5 bases). Germline V gives CDR1 GTSNPN, CDR2 SVGIG (reference sequence). V shed 3 bases and J shed 2 bases, with 14 bases lying between them. The CDR3 is 15 amino acids.

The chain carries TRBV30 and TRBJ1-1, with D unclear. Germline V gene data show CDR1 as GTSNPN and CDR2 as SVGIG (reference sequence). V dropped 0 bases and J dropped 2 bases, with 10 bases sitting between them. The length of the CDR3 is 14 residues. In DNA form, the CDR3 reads TGTGCCTGGAGTGTTGACATGCGTAACACTGAAGCTTTCTTT. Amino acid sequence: CAWSVDMRNTEAFF.

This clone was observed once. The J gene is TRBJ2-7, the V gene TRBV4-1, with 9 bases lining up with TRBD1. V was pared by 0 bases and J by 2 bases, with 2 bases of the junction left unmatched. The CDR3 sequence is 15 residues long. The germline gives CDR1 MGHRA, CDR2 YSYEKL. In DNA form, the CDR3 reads TGCGCCAGCAGCCAAGAGACAGGGGGGCCCTACGAGCAGTACTTC. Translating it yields CASSQETGGPYEQYF.

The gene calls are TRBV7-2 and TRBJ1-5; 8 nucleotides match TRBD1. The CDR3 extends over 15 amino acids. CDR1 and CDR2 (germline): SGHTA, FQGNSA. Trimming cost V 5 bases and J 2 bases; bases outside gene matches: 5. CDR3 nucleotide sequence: TGTGCCAGCAGCCCGCAGGGGGCGCGCAATCAGCCCCAGCATTTT. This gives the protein CASSPQGARNQPQHF.